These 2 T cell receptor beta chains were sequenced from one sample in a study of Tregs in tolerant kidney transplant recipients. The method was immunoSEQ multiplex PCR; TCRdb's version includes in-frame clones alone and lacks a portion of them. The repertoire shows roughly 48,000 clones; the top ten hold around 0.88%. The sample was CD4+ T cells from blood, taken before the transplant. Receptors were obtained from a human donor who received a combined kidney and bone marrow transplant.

The DNA read from the CDR3 is TGTGCCTGGAGTGGGAGGGGGATGGCTCAGCCC. Translating it yields CAWSGRGMAQP. The full CDR3 is CAWSGRGMAQPQHF. The chain employs TRBV30 and TRBJ1-5; possible D gene TRBD1, 6 bases. Coverage ceases 3 residues before the CDR3 finishes, and the germline J gene fills in the end. The germline V and J ends were trimmed by 1 base and 6 bases, with 13 bases remaining between them. CDR3 length equals 14 residues. CDR1 and CDR2 (germline): GTSNPN, SVGIG (reference sequence).

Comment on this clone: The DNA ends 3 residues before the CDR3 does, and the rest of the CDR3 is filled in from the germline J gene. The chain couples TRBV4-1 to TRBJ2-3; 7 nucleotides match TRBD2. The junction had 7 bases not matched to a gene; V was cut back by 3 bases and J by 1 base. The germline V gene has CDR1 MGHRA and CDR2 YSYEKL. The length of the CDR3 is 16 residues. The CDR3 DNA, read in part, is TGCGCCAGCAGCCATACTCTAGCGGCCCGCACAGATACG. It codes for CASSHTLAARTDT. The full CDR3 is CASSHTLAARTDTQYF.